This T cell receptor beta chain was documented in a study of T cell changes during pregnancy in multiple sclerosis. Germline-derived CDR1 and CDR2 are LGHNA and YNFKEQ. CDR3 size: 16 residues. The ends were cut back, 0 bases at V and 5 bases at J, with 14 bases in the middle. This table comes from immunoSEQ multiplex PCR, and its TCRdb copy is limited to in-frame clones, with some not included. The data hold tens of thousands of clones, with about 96% observed a single time. The source was CD8+ T cells from peripheral blood mononuclear cells, collected after pregnancy. The chain has TRBV4-2 and TRBJ2-1; D may be TRBD2 (5 bases). This clonotype was obtained from a female donor with multiple sclerosis, enrolled in a pregnancy study. CDR3 coding DNA: TGTGCCAGCAGCCAAGAGGACTTTTTCTCGGACAATGAGCAGTTCTTC. This encodes CASSQEDFFSDNEQFF.